The T cell receptor (beta chain) described here comes from a study of cytomegalovirus exposure and HLA in healthy donors. Study-wide background: Findings of an earlier analysis included some 120 million unique TCR beta sequences from 190 million or so T cells. Approximately 83 million unique TCRs from HLA-typed donors were held in an early data release. Overall study findings and caveats: There were several of the most significant clusters that appeared linked to common viral pathogens in a later analysis. In a later analysis, TCR beta V- and J-gene trimming showed a link to a missense DCLRE1C variant.

V lost 0 bases and J 5 bases, leaving 11 bases between the germline ends. This CDR3 is built from 14 residues. The V gene's germline CDR1 is SGHRS and CDR2 YFSETQ. A remark on this clone: Its antigen is still unknown.

It was with 60 Vbeta and 13 Jbeta primers that the PCR ran. Using immunoSEQ multiplex PCR, the repertoire was profiled, and TCRdb retains in-frame clones only, with some absent. The sample has approximately 110,000 clones; around 86% are singletons. Sequencing was done on a sample of PBMCs. This receptor was obtained from a woman aged 25 to 39 in good health and CMV-seronegative. This chain uses TRBV5-1 with TRBJ2-5; maybe TRBD2 (5 bases). In DNA, the CDR3 is TGCGCCAGCAGCTTGGGTGGGAGTAGGGAGACCCAGTACTTC. It codes for CASSLGGSRETQYF.